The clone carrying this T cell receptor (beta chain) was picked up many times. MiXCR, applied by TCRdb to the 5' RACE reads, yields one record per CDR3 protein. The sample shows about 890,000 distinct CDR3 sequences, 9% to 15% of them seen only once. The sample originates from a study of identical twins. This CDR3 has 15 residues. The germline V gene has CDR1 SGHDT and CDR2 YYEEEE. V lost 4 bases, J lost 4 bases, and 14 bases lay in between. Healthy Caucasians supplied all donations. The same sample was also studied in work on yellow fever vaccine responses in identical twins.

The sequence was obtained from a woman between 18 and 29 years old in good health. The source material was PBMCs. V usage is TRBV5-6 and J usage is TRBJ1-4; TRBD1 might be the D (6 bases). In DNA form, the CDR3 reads TGTGCCAGCAGCCTCCGACAGGCCCTTAATGAAAAACTGTTTTTT. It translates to CASSLRQALNEKLFF.